This is a list of T cell receptor beta chains from one sample in a study of blood T cell repertoires in COVID-19. Only in-frame clones appear in the TCRdb table, and some are missing; sequencing was by immunoSEQ multiplex PCR. The data show over 450,000 clones, less than 90% seen once. The sequenced sample consisted of peripheral blood. All receptors derive from a woman aged 45-60 years with COVID-19, enrolled during active disease. Each CDR3 is given with its conserved first and last residue. A D gene is named only where the DNA matches it firmly. Size is stated for part of the rows, as once, few or many counts, or as a class when the clone is expanded.

>TRBV9|once|15|TRBD1|TRBJ2-2
TGTGCCAGCAGAGCTGGGACAGCGAACACCGGGGAGCTGTTTTTT
CASRAGTANTGELFF
>TRBV18|NA|15|TRBD2|TRBJ2-1
TGTGCCAGCTCACCATACGGGGGGAGTTACAATGAGCAGTTCTTC
CASSPYGGSYNEQFF
>TRBV5-1|NA|13|NA|TRBJ2-7
TGCGCCAGCAGCACCACAAACTCCTACGAGCAGTACTTC
CASSTTNSYEQYF
>TRBV15|NA|18|TRBD2|TRBJ2-7
TGTGCCACCAGCTCAGGGTTGGGACTAGCGGGGATCTCCTACGAGCAGTACTTC
CATSSGLGLAGISYEQYF
>TRBV7-3|NA|13|NA|TRBJ2-3
TGTGCCAGCAGCTTATCCGTGGAGGCAGGACAGTATTTT
CASSLSVEAGQYF
>TRBV19|NA|15|NA|TRBJ1-2
TGTGCCAGTAGTTTACAGGGCAGGGCGATATATGGCTACACCTTC
CASSLQGRAIYGYTF
>TRBV6-5|NA|15|NA|TRBJ1-1
TGTGCCAGCAGTACAGAGACTAGGACGAACACTGAAGCTTTCTTT
CASSTETRTNTEAFF
>TRBV3-1/TRBV3-2|many|15|TRBD1|TRBJ1-1
TGTGCCAGCAGCCAAAGGGGACAGGGAGGTACTGAAGCTTTCTTT
CASSQRGQGGTEAFF
>TRBV19|NA|14|NA|TRBJ2-2
TGTGCCAGTAGTCAGGGCCCCCGAACCGGGGAGCTGTTTTTT
CASSQGPRTGELFF
>TRBV6-5|NA|15|NA|TRBJ1-1
TGTGCCAGCAGCGCCACTGGGGGCGGGAACACTGAAGCTTTCTTT
CASSATGGGNTEAFF
>TRBV27|few|13|TRBD1|TRBJ1-1
TGTGCCAGCAGTATACAGGGGGCCACTGAAGCTTTCTTT
CASSIQGATEAFF
>TRBV7-2|once|18|NA|TRBJ2-7
TGTGCCAGCAGCTTAGTGGAGGGGCTCGGACTTCTCAAGTACGAGCAGTACTTC
CASSLVEGLGLLKYEQYF
>TRBV7-3|NA|14|NA|TRBJ1-2
TGTGCCAGCAGCCCAAGGGCAGGGGTGGATGGCTACACCTTC
CASSPRAGVDGYTF
>TRBV19|NA|16|TRBD1|TRBJ1-1
TGTGCCAGTAGTCCCCGGGACAGGGCTCGGGGGGCTGAAGCTTTCTTT
CASSPRDRARGAEAFF
>TRBV2|NA|18|TRBD1|TRBJ2-1
TGTGCCAGCAACTCTTTTACGGGCTGGACAGGGGTAAACAATGAGCAGTTCTTC
CASNSFTGWTGVNNEQFF
>TRBV6-5|NA|14|TRBD2|TRBJ2-2
TGTGCCAGCACCTTAAGCGGGGGAACCGGGGAGCTGTTTTTT
CASTLSGGTGELFF